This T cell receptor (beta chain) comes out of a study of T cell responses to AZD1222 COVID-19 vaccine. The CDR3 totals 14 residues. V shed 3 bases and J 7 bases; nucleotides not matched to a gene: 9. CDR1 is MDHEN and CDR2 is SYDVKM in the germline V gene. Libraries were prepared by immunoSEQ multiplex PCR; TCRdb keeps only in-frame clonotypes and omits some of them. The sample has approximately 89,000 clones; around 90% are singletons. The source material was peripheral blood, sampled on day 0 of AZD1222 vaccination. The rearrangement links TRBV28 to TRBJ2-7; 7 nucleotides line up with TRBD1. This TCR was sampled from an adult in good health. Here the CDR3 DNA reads TGTGCCAGCAGTTTGGAACAGGGGACAAGGGAGCAGTACTTC. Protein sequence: CASSLEQGTREQYF.